Below, 24 T cell receptor beta chains from the same sample are listed, as sequenced in a study of radiation and T cells in renal cell carcinoma. The time point here: blood 4 weeks post-SBRT, at nephrectomy. The sample's treatment: 15 Gy SBRT to primary tumor, nephrectomy 4 weeks later. The protocol was immunoSEQ multiplex PCR, while the TCRdb copy is restricted to in-frame clones and leaves out a portion. The data contain 75,000 to 90,000 clones, 89% of them singletons. Here the sequenced sample was blood, taken from a patient whose treatment included radiotherapy and nephrectomy. The receptors stem from an older woman with renal cell carcinoma.

The rearrangement uses TRBV27 and TRBJ1-1; maybe TRBD1 (5 bases). V lost 6 bases and J lost 1, with 18 bases in between. CDR1 is MNHEY and CDR2 is SMNVEV in the germline V gene (reference sequence). There are 16 residues in the CDR3. This chain's CDR3 is CASSTFLTGTNTEAFF. The CDR3 bases are TGTGCCAGCAGCACCTTTTTAACCGGGACGAACACTGAAGCTTTCTTT.

The rearrangement uses TRBV2 and TRBJ2-5; TRBD2 aligns across 8 bases. The CDR3 length is 14 residues. The V and J ends lost 6 bases and 4 bases, in that order; junction bases with no gene match: 7. Germline lookup yields CDR1 SNHLY and CDR2 FYNNEI. The CDR3 spells CASSSLAGRETQYF. For the CDR3, the DNA is TGTGCCAGCAGCTCGCTAGCGGGTCGAGAGACCCAGTACTTC.

This chain uses TRBV13 with TRBJ1-3, with no clear D. CDR3 length: 13 residues. V was shortened by 8 bases and J by 4 bases, with 12 bases between the two germline ends. Germline CDR1 is PRHDT and CDR2 is FYEKMQ (reference sequence). CDR3 in amino acids: CASAHTSGNTIYF. CDR3 nucleotide sequence: TGTGCCAGCGCCCACACCTCCGGAAACACCATATATTTT.

This chain uses TRBV7-2 with TRBJ1-2; the D is unclear. CDR3 length equals 14 residues. The V gene lost 1 base and the J gene lost 8 bases, with 14 bases spanning the gap. The germline gives CDR1 SGHTA, CDR2 FQGNSA. The CDR3 coding sequence is TGTGCCAGCAGCTTAGACCCAGGAGACTGGGGCTACACCTTC. It codes for CASSLDPGDWGYTF.

The CDR3 sequence: CASSFGTSRLNTGELFF. CDR3 sequence (DNA): TGTGCCAGCAGCTTCGGGACTTCGAGACTGAACACCGGGGAGCTGTTTTTT. The rearrangement uses TRBV7-3 and TRBJ2-2; D may be TRBD2 (6 bases). Germline CDR1 SGHTA, CDR2 FQGTGA. The CDR3 length is 17 residues. With 3 bases removed from V and 1 base from J, the gap between germline ends came to 15 bases.

V gene TRBV19 combines with J gene TRBJ1-2; possibly TRBD1 for D (5 bases). The CDR3 is made up of 14 amino acids. Germline CDR1 LNHDA, CDR2 SQIVND (reference sequence). V lost 5 bases, J lost 0 bases, and 10 bases lay in between. The CDR3 DNA reads as TGTGCCAGTAGTCCCAGCAGGGCTAACTATGGCTACACCTTC. Translated: CASSPSRANYGYTF.

This chain connects TRBV6-1 to TRBJ1-2, with D hard to call. The V gene's germline CDR1 is MNHNS and CDR2 SASEGT. The CDR3 sequence is 15 residues long. Between the trimmed V and J ends, which lost 3 bases and 4 bases, there was a span of 15 bases. In DNA form, the CDR3 reads TGTGCCAGCAGTGAGGCGTACACCCGATTCTATGGCTACACCTTC. This gives the protein CASSEAYTRFYGYTF.

This clone was counted only a few times. The gene calls are TRBV6-1 and TRBJ1-2; possibly TRBD1 for D (5 bases). There are 14 residues in the CDR3. Germline-derived CDR1 and CDR2 are MNHNS and SASEGT. The V gene lost 1 base and the J gene lost 4 bases, with 10 bases spanning the gap. For the CDR3, the DNA is TGTGCCAGCAGTGAAGTAAGGGGAGCCTATGGCTACACCTTC. It codes for CASSEVRGAYGYTF.

The chain has TRBV29-1 and TRBJ2-5, with D hard to call. The germline CDR1 and CDR2 sequences are SQVTM and ANQGSEA. This CDR3 comprises 11 residues. V was trimmed by 0 bases and J by 5 bases, leaving 4 bases between them. The DNA for the CDR3 is TGCAGCGTTGAAGATAGGGAGACCCAGTACTTC. Protein: CSVEDRETQYF.

This chain joins TRBV27 and TRBJ1-1; unclear D gene. Germline assignment: CDR1 MNHEY and CDR2 SMNVEV (reference sequence). V gave up 0 bases and J gave up 1 base, with 12 bases separating them. The CDR3 extends over 16 amino acids. CDR3 bases: TGTGCCAGCAGTTTATCTGCCCAGGTGCCGAACACTGAAGCTTTCTTT. Its protein is CASSLSAQVPNTEAFF.

This clone was detected a few times. J is TRBJ1-5 and V is TRBV4-2; 8 nucleotides agree with TRBD1. Germline CDR1 is LGHNA and CDR2 is YNFKEQ. The CDR3 covers 15 residues. After removal of 5 bases from V and 2 bases from J, the junction contained 5 bases not matched to a gene. CDR3 DNA sequence: TGTGCCAGCAGCTCCCAGACAGGGGGCAATCAGCCCCAGCATTTT. Its translation: CASSSQTGGNQPQHF.

This chain uses TRBV2 with TRBJ1-2; 11 bases fit TRBD1. Germline CDR1 and CDR2: SNHLY and FYNNEI. The CDR3 has 14 residues. J gave up 5 bases and V 4 bases, and 3 bases lay outside the gene matches. The CDR3 here is CASSVDRGQYGYTF. CDR3 in DNA: TGTGCCAGCAGTGTGGACAGGGGGCAATATGGCTACACCTTC.

The V and J genes are TRBV7-3 and TRBJ2-1; 8 bases fit TRBD1. The CDR3 totals 16 residues. Germline V gene lookup returns CDR1 SGHTA and CDR2 FQGTGA. Trimming took 5 bases from V and 4 from J; bases not matched to a gene: 10. This CDR3 reads CASSETDRGFYNEQFF. The CDR3 DNA follows: TGTGCCAGCAGCGAAACCGACAGGGGATTTTACAATGAGCAGTTCTTC.

V gene TRBV30 combines with J gene TRBJ2-5, with 8 bases matching TRBD2. J lost 3 bases, V lost 2 bases, and 11 bases had no gene match. The length of the CDR3 is 16 residues. The germline gives CDR1 GTSNPN, CDR2 SVGIG (reference sequence). CDR3 sequence: CAWSRLAGNYKETQYF. The DNA for the CDR3 is TGTGCCTGGAGTAGGTTAGCGGGGAACTATAAAGAGACCCAGTACTTC.

The sample holds one count of this clone. This chain joins TRBV27 and TRBJ1-2, with a possible D match to TRBD1 (6 bases). Germline values: CDR1 MNHEY, CDR2 SMNVEV (reference sequence). The V gene lost 5 bases and the J gene lost 4 bases, with 17 bases spanning the gap. This CDR3 region has 15 residues. CDR3 sequence reads: CASSPTGQRRYGYTF. The CDR3 DNA sequence: TGTGCCAGCAGTCCGACAGGCCAACGTCGCTATGGCTACACCTTC.

This chain links TRBV7-2 with TRBJ1-1, with TRBD1 identical over 9 bases. The junction had 13 bases not matched to a gene; V was cut back by 4 bases and J by 10 bases. The CDR3 has 15 residues. The germline CDR1 and CDR2 sequences are SGHTA and FQGNSA. CDR3 DNA: TGTGCCAGCAGCTCGAGCCCGGGACAGGGAGAGGGAGCTTTCTTT. Amino acids: CASSSSPGQGEGAFF. Supplemented by reference TRBV7-2 and TRBJ1-1, the full variable domain reads GAGVSQSPSNKVTEKGKDVELRCDPISGHTALYWYRQSLGQGLEFLIYFQGNSAPDKSGLPSDRFSAERTGGSVSTLTIQRTQQEDSAVYLCASSSSPGQGEGAFFGQGTRLTVV.

This clone was counted once. The chain is built from TRBV6-5 and TRBJ1-1; 9 bases align to TRBD1. CDR3 length equals 15 residues. CDR1 MNHEY and CDR2 SVGAGI come from the germline V gene. With V trimmed by 2 bases and J by 4 bases, 5 bases remained unmatched. CDR3 region: CASSYGQGLGTEAFF. For the CDR3, the DNA is TGTGCCAGCAGTTACGGACAGGGGTTGGGCACTGAAGCTTTCTTT.

This chain joins TRBV5-3 and TRBJ1-5, with unresolved D. TRBV5-3 is an ORF; its function is uncertain. The V end was cut by 4 bases, the J end by 7 bases, with 6 bases between. The CDR3 runs to 11 residues. The CDR3 protein is CARSGEQPQHF. Written as DNA, the CDR3 is TGTGCCAGAAGCGGTGAGCAGCCCCAGCATTTT.

V gene TRBV13 combines with J gene TRBJ2-3; D possibly corresponds to TRBD1 (6 bases). V lost 4 bases to trimming and J lost 4 bases, with 12 bases between them. The germline V gene has CDR1 PRHDT and CDR2 FYEKMQ (reference sequence). This CDR3 is 14 amino acids long. The CDR3 sequence is CASSSYKGADTQYF. Here the CDR3 DNA reads TGTGCCAGCAGCTCCTATAAGGGGGCAGATACGCAGTATTTT. Using reference TRBV13 and TRBJ2-3 for the parts outside the CDR3, the full variable domain is AAGVIQSPRHLIKEKRETATLKCYPIPRHDTVYWYQQGPGQDPQFLISFYEKMQSDKGSIPDRFSAQQFSDYHSELNMSSLELGDSALYFCASSSYKGADTQYFGPGTRLTVL.

V is TRBV9 and J is TRBJ1-3; no reliable D call. Germline V gene sequence: CDR1 SGDLS, CDR2 YYNGEE. The CDR3 sequence is 17 residues long. V was cut by 4 bases and J by 0 bases, with 17 bases left in between. The DNA of the CDR3 is TGTGCCAGCAGCCAAGTGCATGAACTTCTCTCTGGAAACACCATATATTTT. This codes for CASSQVHELLSGNTIYF.

The chain carries TRBV6-5 and TRBJ2-2; D unclear. CDR1 MNHEY and CDR2 SVGAGI come from the germline V gene. V lost 4 bases to trimming and J lost 0 bases, with 6 bases between them. The CDR3 extends over 14 amino acids. Here the CDR3 DNA reads TGTGCCAGCAGTTCGGCGCCGAACACCGGGGAGCTGTTTTTT. Amino acid sequence: CASSSAPNTGELFF.

This clone appeared a single time. V usage is TRBV18 and J usage is TRBJ2-5; 7 bases agree with TRBD2. The CDR3 sequence is 14 residues long. Germline CDR1 is KGHSH and CDR2 is LQKENI. V trimming: 0 bases; J trimming: 5 bases; junction bases outside the gene matches: 3. CDR3 protein: CASSPPSGVETQYF. CDR3 nucleotide sequence: TGTGCCAGCTCACCACCAAGCGGGGTCGAGACCCAGTACTTC.

This chain joins TRBV30 and TRBJ1-5; D is unclear. Trimming removed 0 bases at V and 7 bases at J, with 10 bases between. The CDR3 loop spans 13 amino acids. CDR1 is GTSNPN and CDR2 is SVGIG in the germline V gene (reference sequence). CDR3 region: CAWSVKGLQPQHF. Written as DNA, the CDR3 is TGTGCCTGGAGTGTAAAGGGATTACAGCCCCAGCATTTT.

This chain joins TRBV13 and TRBJ2-1; D is ambiguous. Trimming stripped 2 bases from V and 5 bases from J, with 19 bases between. This CDR3 has 17 amino acids. Germline-derived CDR1 and CDR2 are PRHDT and FYEKMQ (reference sequence). The CDR3 DNA sequence: TGTGCCAGCAGCTTATTGCCTACCCGACGGCCCCACAATGAGCAGTTCTTC. This sequence encodes CASSLLPTRRPHNEQFF.